This is a list of T cell receptor beta chains from one sample in a study of T-cell memory formation after mild COVID-19. A single record per CDR3 protein comes from TCRdb applying MiXCR to the 5' RACE reads. The sample includes about 500,000 distinct CDR3 sequences, roughly 21% of them seen just once. Material for sequencing was PBMCs or a T cell subset sorted from them (not recorded which). The receptors stem from an adult woman who had mild COVID-19 (a few samples of this study predate the infection). Cell type and time point are not known. Both conserved end residues are part of each CDR3. The D gene is left open where the match is weak. Rows may omit the clone size; those that give it use once, few, many or a size class.

j_call,d_call,clone_size,v_call,cdr3_aa,cdr3_nt
TRBJ1-1,.,few,TRBV5-1,CASRAEMLNTEAFF,TGCGCCAGCAGAGCGGAGATGTTGAACACTGAAGCTTTCTTT
TRBJ1-5,.,few,TRBV29-1,CSVETGNSNQPQHF,TGCAGCGTTGAAACAGGGAATAGCAATCAGCCCCAGCATTTT
TRBJ1-6,.,.,TRBV20-1,CSARDNQGRSPLHF,TGCAGTGCTAGAGACAACCAGGGGCGTTCACCCCTCCACTTT
TRBJ2-7,TRBD2,.,TRBV7-6,CASSLPPTGRGSSYEQYF,TGTGCCAGCAGCTTACCGCCGACTGGGCGGGGGAGCTCCTACGAGCAGTACTTC
TRBJ2-7,.,few,TRBV4-1,CASSQDTVHEQYF,TGCGCCAGCAGCCAAGATACGGTCCACGAGCAGTACTTC
TRBJ1-6,.,few,TRBV5-5,CASSLVSWGNSPLHF,TGTGCCAGCAGCTTGGTTTCCTGGGGCAATTCACCCCTCCACTTT
TRBJ1-1,TRBD1,.,TRBV29-1,CSVGQGTPEAFF,TGCAGCGTTGGACAGGGGACCCCTGAAGCTTTCTTT
TRBJ1-1,.,.,TRBV20-1,CSASTQNTEAFF,TGCAGTGCTAGTACACAGAACACTGAAGCTTTCTTT
TRBJ2-1,TRBD2,few,TRBV24-1,CATSDFTPLAGGHNEQFF,TGTGCCACCAGTGATTTTACCCCCCTAGCGGGGGGACACAATGAGCAGTTCTTC
TRBJ2-1,.,few,TRBV7-7,CASSPAAGHNEQFF,TGTGCCAGCAGCCCGGCGGCGGGTCACAATGAGCAGTTCTTC
TRBJ2-7,TRBD2,.,TRBV7-2,CASTLEGLAGVFGYEQYF,TGTGCCAGCACCCTAGAGGGACTAGCGGGAGTTTTTGGGTACGAGCAGTACTTC
TRBJ1-1,.,.,TRBV5-1,CASSLGTAAEAFF,TGCGCCAGCAGCTTGGGAACAGCGGCTGAAGCTTTCTTT
TRBJ1-4,.,few,TRBV20-1,CSARGGAGEKLFF,TGCAGTGCTAGAGGGGGGGCCGGTGAAAAACTGTTTTTT
TRBJ2-3,TRBD2,.,TRBV20-1,CSASGKAGSLDTQYF,TGCAGTGCTAGTGGCAAAGCGGGGAGCCTAGATACGCAGTATTTT
TRBJ2-1,.,.,TRBV19,CASSTLTQLYNEQFF,TGTGCCAGTTCTACCCTGACTCAACTATACAATGAGCAGTTCTTC
TRBJ1-2,.,.,TRBV18,CASSPMGAADYGYTF,TGTGCCAGCTCACCAATGGGGGCAGCAGACTATGGCTACACCTTC
TRBJ2-2,.,.,TRBV6-2/TRBV6-3,CASTFSRSNTGELFF,TGTGCCAGCACTTTTAGTCGTTCGAACACCGGGGAGCTGTTTTTT
TRBJ2-7,TRBD2,.,TRBV6-1,CASSEPTSVSYEQYF,TGTGCCAGCAGTGAACCCACTAGCGTTTCCTACGAGCAGTACTTC
TRBJ2-1,TRBD2,many,TRBV11-3,CASSPVTGGLGEQFF,TGTGCCAGCAGCCCCGTGACGGGAGGGCTGGGTGAGCAGTTCTTC
TRBJ2-1,.,.,TRBV3-1,CASRETSLNEQFF,TGTGCCAGCCGTGAAACTAGCTTGAATGAGCAGTTCTTC
TRBJ2-7,TRBD2,.,TRBV19,CASRMTSGGDEQYF,TGTGCCAGTAGAATGACTAGCGGTGGTGACGAGCAGTACTTC
TRBJ1-5,.,.,TRBV20-1,CSAGTGFSNQPQHF,TGCAGTGCGGGCACAGGGTTTAGCAATCAGCCCCAGCATTTT
TRBJ2-5,.,.,TRBV7-6,CASSATRRSPHGETQYF,TGTGCCAGCAGCGCCACCCGGCGGAGCCCACATGGGGAGACCCAGTACTTC